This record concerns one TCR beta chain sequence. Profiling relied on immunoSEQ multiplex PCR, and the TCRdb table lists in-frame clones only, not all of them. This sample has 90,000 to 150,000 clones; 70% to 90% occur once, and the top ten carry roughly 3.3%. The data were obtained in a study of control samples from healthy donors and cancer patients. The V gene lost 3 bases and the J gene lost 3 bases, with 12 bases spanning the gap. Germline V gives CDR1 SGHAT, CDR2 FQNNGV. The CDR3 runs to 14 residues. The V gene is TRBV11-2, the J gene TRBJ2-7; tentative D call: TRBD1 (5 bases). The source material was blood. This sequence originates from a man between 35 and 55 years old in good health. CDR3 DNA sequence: TGTGCCAGCAGCTTCGGCAGGGTGATCTACGAGCAGTACTTC. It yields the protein CASSFGRVIYEQYF. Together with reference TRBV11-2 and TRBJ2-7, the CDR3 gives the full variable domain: EAGVAQSPRYKIIEKRQSVAFWCNPISGHATLYWYQQILGQGPKLLIQFQNNGVVDDSQLPKDRFSAERLKGVDSTLKIQPAKLEDSAVYLCASSFGRVIYEQYFGPGTRLTVT.